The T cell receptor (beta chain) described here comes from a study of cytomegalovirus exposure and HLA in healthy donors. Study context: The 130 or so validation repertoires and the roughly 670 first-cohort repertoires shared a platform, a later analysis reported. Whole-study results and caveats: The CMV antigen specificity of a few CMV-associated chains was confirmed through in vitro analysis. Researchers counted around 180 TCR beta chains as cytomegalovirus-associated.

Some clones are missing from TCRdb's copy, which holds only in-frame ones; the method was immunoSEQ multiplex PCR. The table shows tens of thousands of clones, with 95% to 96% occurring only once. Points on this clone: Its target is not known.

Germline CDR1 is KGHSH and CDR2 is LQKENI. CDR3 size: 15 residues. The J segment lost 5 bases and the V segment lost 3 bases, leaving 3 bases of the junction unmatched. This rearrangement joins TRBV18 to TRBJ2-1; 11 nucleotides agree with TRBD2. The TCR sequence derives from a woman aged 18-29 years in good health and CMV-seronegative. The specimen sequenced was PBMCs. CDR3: CASSPTSGSHNEQFF. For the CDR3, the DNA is TGTGCCAGCTCACCTACTAGCGGGAGCCACAATGAGCAGTTCTTC.